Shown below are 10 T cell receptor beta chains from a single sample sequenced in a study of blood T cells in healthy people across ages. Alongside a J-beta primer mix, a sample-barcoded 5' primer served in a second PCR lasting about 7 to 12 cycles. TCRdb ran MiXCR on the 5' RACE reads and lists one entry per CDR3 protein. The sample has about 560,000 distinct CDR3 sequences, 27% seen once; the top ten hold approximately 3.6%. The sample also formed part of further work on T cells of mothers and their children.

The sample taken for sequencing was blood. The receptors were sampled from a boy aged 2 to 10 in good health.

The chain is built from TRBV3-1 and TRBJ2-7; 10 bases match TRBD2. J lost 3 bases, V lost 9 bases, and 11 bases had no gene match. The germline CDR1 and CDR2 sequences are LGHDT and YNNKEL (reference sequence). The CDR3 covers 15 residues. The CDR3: CASKSERGGFYEQYF. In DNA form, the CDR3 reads TGTGCCAGTAAATCGGAGCGGGGGGGTTTCTACGAGCAGTACTTC.

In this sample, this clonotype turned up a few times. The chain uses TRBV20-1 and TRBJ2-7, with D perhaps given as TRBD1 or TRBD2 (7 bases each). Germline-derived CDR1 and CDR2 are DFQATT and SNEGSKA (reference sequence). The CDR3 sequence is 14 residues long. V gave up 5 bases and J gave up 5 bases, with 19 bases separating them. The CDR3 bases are TGCAGTGCTCCAATAACGACAGGGAGGGACGAGCAGTACTTC. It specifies CSAPITTGRDEQYF.

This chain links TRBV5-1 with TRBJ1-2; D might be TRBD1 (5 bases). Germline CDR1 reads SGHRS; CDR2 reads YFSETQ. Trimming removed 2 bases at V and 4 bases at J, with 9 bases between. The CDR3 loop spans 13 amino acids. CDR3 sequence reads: CASSLRQTYGYTF. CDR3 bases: TGCGCCAGCAGCTTAAGACAGACCTATGGCTACACCTTC.

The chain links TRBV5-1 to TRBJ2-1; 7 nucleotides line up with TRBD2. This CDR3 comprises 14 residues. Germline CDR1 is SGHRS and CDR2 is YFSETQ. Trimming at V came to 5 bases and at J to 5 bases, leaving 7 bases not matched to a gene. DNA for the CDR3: TGCGCCAGCAGTACGGGGGGACTCGACAATGAGCAGTTCTTC. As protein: CASSTGGLDNEQFF.

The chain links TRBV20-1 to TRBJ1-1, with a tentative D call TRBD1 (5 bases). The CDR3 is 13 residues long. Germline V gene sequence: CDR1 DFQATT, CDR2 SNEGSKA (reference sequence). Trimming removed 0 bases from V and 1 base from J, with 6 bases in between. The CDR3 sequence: CSAREGGNTEAFF. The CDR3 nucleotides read TGCAGTGCTAGAGAGGGGGGGAACACTGAAGCTTTCTTT.

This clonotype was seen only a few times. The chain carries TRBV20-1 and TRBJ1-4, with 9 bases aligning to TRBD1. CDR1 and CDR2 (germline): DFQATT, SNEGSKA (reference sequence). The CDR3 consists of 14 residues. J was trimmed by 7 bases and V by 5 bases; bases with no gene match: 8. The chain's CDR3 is CSAARTGDSEKLFF. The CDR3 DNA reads TGCAGTGCTGCTCGGACAGGGGACTCTGAAAAACTGTTTTTT.

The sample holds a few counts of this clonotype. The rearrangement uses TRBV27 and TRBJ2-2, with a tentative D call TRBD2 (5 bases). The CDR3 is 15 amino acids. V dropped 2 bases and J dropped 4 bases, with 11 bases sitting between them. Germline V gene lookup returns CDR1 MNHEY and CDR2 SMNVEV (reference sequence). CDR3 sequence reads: CASSLIARGTGELFF. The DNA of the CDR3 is TGTGCCAGCAGTTTAATAGCCCGGGGCACCGGGGAGCTGTTTTTT.

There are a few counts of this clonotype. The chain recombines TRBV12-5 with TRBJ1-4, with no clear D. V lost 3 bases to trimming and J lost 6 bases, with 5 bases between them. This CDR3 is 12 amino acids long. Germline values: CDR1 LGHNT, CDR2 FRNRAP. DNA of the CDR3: TGTGCTAGTGGTTTAAGGGATGAAAAACTGTTTTTT. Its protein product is CASGLRDEKLFF.

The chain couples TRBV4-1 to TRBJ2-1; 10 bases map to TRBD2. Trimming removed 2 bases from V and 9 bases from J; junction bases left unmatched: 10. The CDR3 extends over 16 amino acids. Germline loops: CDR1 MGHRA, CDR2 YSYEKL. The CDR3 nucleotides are TGCGCCAGCAGCCAAAAACTAGCGGGATATAATACTGAGCAGTTCTTC. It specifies CASSQKLAGYNTEQFF.

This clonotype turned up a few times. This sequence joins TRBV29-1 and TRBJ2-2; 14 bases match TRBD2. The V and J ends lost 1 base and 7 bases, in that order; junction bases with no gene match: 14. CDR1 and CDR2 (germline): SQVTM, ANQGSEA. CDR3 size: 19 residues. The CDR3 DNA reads TGCAGCGTTGAAGGAGGGACTAGCGGGAGTAGGGGGCAGATCGGGGAGCTGTTTTTT. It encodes CSVEGGTSGSRGQIGELFF.